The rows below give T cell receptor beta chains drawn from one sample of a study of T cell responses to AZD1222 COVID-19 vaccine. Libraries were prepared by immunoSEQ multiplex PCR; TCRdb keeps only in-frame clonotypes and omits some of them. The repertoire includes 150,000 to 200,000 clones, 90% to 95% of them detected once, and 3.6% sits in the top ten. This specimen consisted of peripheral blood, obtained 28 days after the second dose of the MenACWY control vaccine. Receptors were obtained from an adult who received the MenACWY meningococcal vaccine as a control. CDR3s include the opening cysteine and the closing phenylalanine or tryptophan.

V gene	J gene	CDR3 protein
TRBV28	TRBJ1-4	CASSFGRTGLSTNEKLFF
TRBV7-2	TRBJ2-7	CASRLGGGNYEQYF
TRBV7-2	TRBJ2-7	CASSFVYEQYF
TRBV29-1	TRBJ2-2	CSVGGQITGELFF
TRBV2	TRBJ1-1	CASSQGRTGSTEAFF
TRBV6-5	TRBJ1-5	CASSYDGNQPQHF
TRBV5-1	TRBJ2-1	CASSWVYNEQFF
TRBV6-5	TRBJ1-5	CASKANRGSERSQHF
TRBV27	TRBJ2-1	CASSPGLAGAREQFF
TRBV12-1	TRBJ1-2	CASSFEPLQGALDYGYTF
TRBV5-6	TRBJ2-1	CASSHDNRDSEQFF
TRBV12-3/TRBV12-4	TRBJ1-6	CASSPDNSPLHF
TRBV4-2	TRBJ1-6	CASSQWKDGDSPLHF
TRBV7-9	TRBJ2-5	CASRDRETQYF
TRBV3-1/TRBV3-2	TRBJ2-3	CASSRLLAGGPRDTQYF
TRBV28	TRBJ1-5	CASSLSVAGLGQPQHF
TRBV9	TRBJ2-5	CAGSVEESYQETQYF
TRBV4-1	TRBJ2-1	CASSRNSYNEQFF
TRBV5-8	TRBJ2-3	CASSFHLGTSSIFTDTQYF
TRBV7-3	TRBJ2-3	CASSLSRRQLGLAGQNRPSDTQYF
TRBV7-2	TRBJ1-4	CASSDGGDLTREKLFF
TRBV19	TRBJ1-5	CASTPLGGLDQPQHF
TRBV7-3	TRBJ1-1	CASSLSNGGGYTEAFF
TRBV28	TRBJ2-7	CASSFLQGKNYEQYF
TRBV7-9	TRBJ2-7	CASSLAWRGPLYF
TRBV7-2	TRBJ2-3	CASAGGSTDTQYF
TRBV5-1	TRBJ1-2	CASSQGQLSYGYTF
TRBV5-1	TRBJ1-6	CASSGGQGGNSPLHF
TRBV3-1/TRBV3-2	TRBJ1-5	CASSSTVNSNQPQHF
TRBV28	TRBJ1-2	CATSRGRYGNTF
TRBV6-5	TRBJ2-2	CASGRPSANTGELFF
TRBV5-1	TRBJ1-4	CASSLAGSPNEKLFF
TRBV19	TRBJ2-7	CASKGMVNSYEQYF
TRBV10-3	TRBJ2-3	CAISATTGKAQYF
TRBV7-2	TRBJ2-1	CASSSSLGRGGEQFF
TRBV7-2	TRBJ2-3	CASSAPPGHRTDTQYF
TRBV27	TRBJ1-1	CASSLSGGGTTEAFF
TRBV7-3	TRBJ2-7	CASSLTGNRDEQYF
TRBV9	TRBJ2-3	CASSVEGGRDTQYF
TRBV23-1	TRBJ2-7	CALEGVYEQYF
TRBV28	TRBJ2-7	CASRMMGTSGFYEQYF
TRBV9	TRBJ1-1	CASSPRGEVYTEAFF
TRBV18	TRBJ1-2	CASSLDRGDYGYTF
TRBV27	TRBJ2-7	CASSTSSANYEQYF
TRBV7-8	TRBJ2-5	CASSWAGLSQETQYF
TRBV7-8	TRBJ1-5	CASSRTDLSNQPQHF
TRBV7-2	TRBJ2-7	CASSPGWEQYF
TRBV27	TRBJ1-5	CASHGVGQPQHF
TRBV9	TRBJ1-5	CASSVGGAGNQPQHF
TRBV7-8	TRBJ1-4	CASSSTGWGEKLFF
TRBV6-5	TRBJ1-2	CASSYSRTGSTGYTF
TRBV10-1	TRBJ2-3	CASSERDPRTDTQYF
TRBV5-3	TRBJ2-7	CARSPFGTGRHEQYF